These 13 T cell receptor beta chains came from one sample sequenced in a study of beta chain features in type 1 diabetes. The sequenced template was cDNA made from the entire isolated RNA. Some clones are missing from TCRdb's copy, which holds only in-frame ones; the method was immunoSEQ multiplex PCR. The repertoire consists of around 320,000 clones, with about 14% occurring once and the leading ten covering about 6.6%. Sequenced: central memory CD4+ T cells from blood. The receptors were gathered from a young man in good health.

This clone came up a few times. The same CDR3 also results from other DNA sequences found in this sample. The CDR3, as DNA: TGTGCCAGCAGCCAAGACAGAGGAACCTATGGCTACACCTTC. Its translation: CASSQDRGTYGYTF. This chain uses TRBV14 with TRBJ1-2; D gene ambiguous. Germline CDR1 is SGHDN and CDR2 is FVKESK. The CDR3 extends over 14 amino acids. V was pared by 0 bases and J by 4 bases, with 9 bases between.

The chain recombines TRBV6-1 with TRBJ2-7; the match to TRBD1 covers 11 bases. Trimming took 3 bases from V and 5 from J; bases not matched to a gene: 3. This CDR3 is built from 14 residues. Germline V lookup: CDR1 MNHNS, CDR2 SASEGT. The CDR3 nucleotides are TGTGCCAGCAGTGAGTGGACAGGGGGCAACGAGCAGTACGTC. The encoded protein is CASSEWTGGNEQYV.

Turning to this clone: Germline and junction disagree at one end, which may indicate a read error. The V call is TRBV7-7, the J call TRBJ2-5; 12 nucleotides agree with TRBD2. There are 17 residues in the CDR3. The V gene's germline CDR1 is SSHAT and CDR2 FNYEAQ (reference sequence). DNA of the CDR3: TGTGCTAGCAGCTTAAGGACTAGCGGGACCGTGAGTGGGACCCAGTACTTC. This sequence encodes CASSLRTSGTVSGTQYF.

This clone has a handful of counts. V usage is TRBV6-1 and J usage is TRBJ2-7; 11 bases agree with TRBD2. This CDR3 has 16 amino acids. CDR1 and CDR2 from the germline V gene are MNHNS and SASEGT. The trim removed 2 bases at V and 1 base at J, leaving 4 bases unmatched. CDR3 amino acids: CASSERSGGASYEQYF. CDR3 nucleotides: TGTGCCAGCAGTGAACGTAGCGGGGGGGCTTCCTACGAGCAGTACTTC.

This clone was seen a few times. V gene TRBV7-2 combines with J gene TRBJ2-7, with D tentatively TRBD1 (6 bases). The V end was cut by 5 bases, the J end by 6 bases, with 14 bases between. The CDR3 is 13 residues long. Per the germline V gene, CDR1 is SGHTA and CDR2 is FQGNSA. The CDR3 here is CASSTRQAFEQYF. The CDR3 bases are TGTGCCAGCAGCACCAGACAGGCCTTCGAGCAGTACTTC.

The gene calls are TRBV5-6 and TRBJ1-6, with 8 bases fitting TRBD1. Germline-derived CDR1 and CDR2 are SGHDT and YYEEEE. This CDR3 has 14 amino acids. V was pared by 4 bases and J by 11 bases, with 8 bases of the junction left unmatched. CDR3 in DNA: TGTGCCAGCAGCACAGGGACAGGAGGGACACCCCTCCACTTT. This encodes CASSTGTGGTPLHF.

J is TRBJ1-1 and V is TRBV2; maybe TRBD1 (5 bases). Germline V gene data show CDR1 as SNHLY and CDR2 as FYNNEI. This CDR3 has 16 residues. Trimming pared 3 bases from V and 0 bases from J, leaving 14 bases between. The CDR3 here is CASSERQPEVNTEAFF. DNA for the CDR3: TGTGCCAGCAGTGAGCGACAGCCTGAGGTGAACACTGAAGCTTTCTTT.

The CDR3 protein is CASSNDRGPFNTGELFF. CDR3 nucleotide sequence: TGTGCCAGTAGTAATGACAGGGGGCCTTTCAACACCGGGGAGCTGTTTTTT. V usage is TRBV19 and J usage is TRBJ2-2; 10 bases are shared with TRBD1. The CDR3 totals 17 residues. Germline V gene sequence: CDR1 LNHDA, CDR2 SQIVND (reference sequence). Germline trimming cut 4 bases from V and 2 bases from J; bases unmatched to any gene: 7.

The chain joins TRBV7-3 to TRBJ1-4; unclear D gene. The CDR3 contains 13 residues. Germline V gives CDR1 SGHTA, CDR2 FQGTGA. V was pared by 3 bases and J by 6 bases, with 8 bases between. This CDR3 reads CASSFSKDEKLFF. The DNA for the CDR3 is TGTGCCAGCAGCTTCTCGAAGGATGAAAAACTGTTTTTT.

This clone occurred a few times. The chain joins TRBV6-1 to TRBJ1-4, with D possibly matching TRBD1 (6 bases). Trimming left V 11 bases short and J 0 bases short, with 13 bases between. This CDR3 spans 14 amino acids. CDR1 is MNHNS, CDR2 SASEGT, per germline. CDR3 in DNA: TGTGCCGCTCGACAGGTCCCAACTAATGAAAAACTGTTTTTT. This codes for CAARQVPTNEKLFF.

In DNA, the CDR3 is TGTGCCAGCAGCCGCTCCGGGGGAAGAGGGTCTAATGAAAAACTGTTTTTT. Protein product: CASSRSGGRGSNEKLFF. The chain links TRBV9 to TRBJ1-4, with D possibly being TRBD1 (5 bases). Per germline, CDR1 SGDLS and CDR2 YYNGEE. The CDR3 spans 17 residues. V lost 4 bases, J lost 3 bases, and 19 bases lay in between.

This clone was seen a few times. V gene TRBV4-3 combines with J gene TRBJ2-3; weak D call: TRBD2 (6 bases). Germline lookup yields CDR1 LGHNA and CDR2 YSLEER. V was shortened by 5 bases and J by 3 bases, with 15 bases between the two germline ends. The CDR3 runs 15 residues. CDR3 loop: CASSGRGRWTDTQYF. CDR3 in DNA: TGCGCCAGCAGCGGCCGAGGGAGGTGGACAGATACGCAGTATTTT.

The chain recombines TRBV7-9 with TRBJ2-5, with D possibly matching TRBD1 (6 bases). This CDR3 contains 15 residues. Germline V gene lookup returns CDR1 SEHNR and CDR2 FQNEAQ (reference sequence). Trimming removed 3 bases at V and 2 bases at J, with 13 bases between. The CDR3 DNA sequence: TGTGCCAGCAGCTTTACCCGAAGGGGGCAAGAGACCCAGTACTTC. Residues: CASSFTRRGQETQYF.